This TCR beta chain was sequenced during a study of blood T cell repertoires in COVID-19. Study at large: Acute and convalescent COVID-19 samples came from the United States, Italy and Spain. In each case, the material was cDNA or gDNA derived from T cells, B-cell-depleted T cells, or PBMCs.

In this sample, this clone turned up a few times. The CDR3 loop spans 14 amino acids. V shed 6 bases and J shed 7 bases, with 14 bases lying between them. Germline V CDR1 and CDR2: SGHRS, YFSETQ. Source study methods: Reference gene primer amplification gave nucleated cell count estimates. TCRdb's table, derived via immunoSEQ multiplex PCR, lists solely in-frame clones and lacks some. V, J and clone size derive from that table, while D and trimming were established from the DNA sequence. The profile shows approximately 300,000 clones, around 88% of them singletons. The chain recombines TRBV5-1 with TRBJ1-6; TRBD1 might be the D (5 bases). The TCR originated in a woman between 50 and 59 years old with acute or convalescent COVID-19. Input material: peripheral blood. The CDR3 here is CASKNREGNSPLHF. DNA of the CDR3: TGCGCCAGCAAAAACCGGGAGGGGAATTCACCCCTCCACTTT.